This T cell receptor (beta chain) was retrieved from a study of CD8 T cells in Susac syndrome. Looked up from germline, CDR1 is ENHRY and CDR2 is SYGVKD. This CDR3 is 15 amino acids long. V lost 0 bases to trimming and J lost 4 bases, with 12 bases between them. It was with random hexamers that roughly 0.5 to 1 ug RNA was reverse transcribed. TCR beta CDR3 was amplified by immunoSEQ multiplex PCR. This amplification extended across 54 Vbeta and 13 Jbeta segments. TCRdb called the immunoSEQ multiplex PCR reads again in MiXCR, with one record for every CDR3 protein. The data contain roughly 200,000 distinct CDR3 sequences, approximately 95% of them singletons. The control participants were healthy donors, and these controls were matched with respect to both age and sex.

The TCR was taken from a human donor in good health. The rearrangement links TRBV10-3 to TRBJ1-2; no firm D call. What was sequenced was CD4+ T cells from PBMCs. The CDR3 coding sequence is TGTGCCATCAGTGAGTCCAGGCCCAACACCTATGGCTACACCTTC. Amino acids: CAISESRPNTYGYTF.